This T cell receptor beta chain was profiled in a study of blood T cell repertoires in COVID-19. Study-level background: Spain, Italy and the United States supplied samples that represented acute and convalescent COVID-19. PBMCs, B-cell-depleted T cells, or T cells provided the cDNA or gDNA that made up the material.

Per the study methods: Estimation of nucleated cell counts was performed using reference gene primer amplification. TCRdb's copy holds only in-frame clones and misses some; the assay was immunoSEQ multiplex PCR. The V and J calls and clone size come from that table; D and trimming were worked out from the DNA. The sample holds about 190,000 clones, more than 70% seen once. The ends lost 4 bases at V and 1 base at J; junction bases unmatched: 9. CDR3 length: 16 residues. CDR1 is SGHAT and CDR2 is FQDESV in the germline V gene (reference sequence). This clone was picked up a small number of times. Source material: peripheral blood. The rearrangement joins TRBV11-1 to TRBJ1-1, with 7 bases aligning to TRBD1. This TCR derives from an elderly woman with active or convalescent COVID-19. The CDR3 here is CASSSYTGTENTEAFF. The CDR3 nucleotides read TGTGCCAGCAGCTCATATACCGGGACAGAGAACACTGAAGCTTTCTTT. The entire variable domain, with the rest obtained from reference TRBV11-1 and TRBJ1-1, is as follows: EAEVAQSPRYKITEKSQAVAFWCDPISGHATLYWYRQILGQGPELLVQFQDESVVDDSQLPKDRFSAERLKGVDSTLKIQPAELGDSAMYLCASSSYTGTENTEAFFGQGTRLTVV.